This paragraph covers one TCR beta chain sequence. This sample stems from a study of Ad26.COV2.S vaccination and SARS-CoV-2 variants. V gave up 0 bases and J gave up 6 bases, with 12 bases separating them. The CDR3 sequence is 15 residues long. Germline V gives CDR1 SGHRS, CDR2 YFSETQ. The treatment: some 19 received Ad26.COV2.S at low or high dose, single or two shots; five or six received placebo; per-sample allocation not given. Day 63 after the first injection of vaccine or placebo was the sampling time. Data came from immunoSEQ multiplex PCR; TCRdb stores just in-frame clones and leaves some out. The data hold 410,000 or so clones, with approximately 92% observed a single time.

The V call is TRBV5-1, the J call TRBJ1-4; D is unclear. This receptor was identified in a person aged 18-60 years who received the Ad26.COV2.S COVID-19 vaccine or a placebo. The material was peripheral blood, obtained in a trial of Ad26.COV2.S vaccine versus placebo. CDR3 DNA sequence: TGCGCCAGCAGCTTGGTGGGCAGCTGGGATGAAAAACTGTTTTTT. It translates to CASSLVGSWDEKLFF.